The 27 T cell receptor beta chains given below trace back to one sample, sequenced in a study of T cell changes during pregnancy in multiple sclerosis. TCRdb's copy holds only in-frame clones and misses some; the assay was immunoSEQ multiplex PCR. Counted here are around 63,000 clones, roughly 92% occurring once; the ten biggest clones make up approximately 2.8%. The input for sequencing was peripheral blood, taken in the third trimester of pregnancy. The receptors stem from a female donor in good health, enrolled as a control in a pregnancy study.

V usage is TRBV7-2 and J usage is TRBJ2-3, with TRBD2 matching over 8 bases. The CDR3 is 13 amino acids. The ends lost 5 bases at V and 8 bases at J; junction bases unmatched: 6. The germline gives CDR1 SGHTA, CDR2 FQGNSA. CDR3 bases: TGTGCCAGCAGCCGCGGACTAGCTGGTACGCAGTATTTT. This codes for CASSRGLAGTQYF. The full variable domain, its missing parts supplied by reference TRBV7-2 and TRBJ2-3, is GAGVSQSPSNKVTEKGKDVELRCDPISGHTALYWYRQSLGQGLEFLIYFQGNSAPDKSGLPSDRFSAERTGGSVSTLTIQRTQQEDSAVYLCASSRGLAGTQYFGPGTRLTVL.

This chain uses TRBV7-2 with TRBJ2-1; TRBD2 might be the D (7 bases). Looked up from germline, CDR1 is SGHTA and CDR2 is FQGNSA. The CDR3 is made up of 14 amino acids. Trimming took off 5 bases at V and 9 bases at J, with 17 bases between the two ends. CDR3 sequence (DNA): TGTGCCAGCAGCCCCTTGGGGGGGCGGATTGAGCAGTTCTTC. Translation gives CASSPLGGRIEQFF. The variable domain in full, with the rest retrieved from reference TRBV7-2 and TRBJ2-1, is GAGVSQSPSNKVTEKGKDVELRCDPISGHTALYWYRQSLGQGLEFLIYFQGNSAPDKSGLPSDRFSAERTGGSVSTLTIQRTQQEDSAVYLCASSPLGGRIEQFFGPGTRLTVL.

There are a few counts of this clone. V and J are TRBV6-4 and TRBJ2-1; D not resolved. The CDR3 consists of 15 residues. With 2 bases removed from V and 0 bases from J, the gap between germline ends came to 8 bases. In germline, CDR1 is MRHNA, CDR2 SNTAGT. The CDR3 DNA is TGTGCCAGCAGTGACGTCGTCAGCTCCTACAATGAGCAGTTCTTC. Its translation: CASSDVVSSYNEQFF.

For the CDR3, the DNA is TGTGCCAGCAGCTCTAGCGGGAGGGCCTCTTCGCCTTTCTACGAGCAGTACTTC. Translation: CASSSSGRASSPFYEQYF. The rearrangement uses TRBV11-1 and TRBJ2-7; TRBD2 agrees at 12 bases. After removal of 4 bases from V and 3 bases from J, the junction contained 13 bases not matched to a gene. Germline CDR1 is SGHAT and CDR2 is FQDESV (reference sequence). The CDR3 extends over 18 amino acids.

This chain uses TRBV7-8 with TRBJ2-5; 10 bases agree with TRBD2. Unmatched junction bases numbered 3, after V lost 2 bases and J lost 3 bases. Germline CDR1 SGHVS, CDR2 FQNEAQ. The CDR3 runs to 15 residues. Here the CDR3 DNA reads TGTGCCAGCAGCTTAAGCGGGGGGGCCGAAGAGACCCAGTACTTC. This translates into CASSLSGGAEETQYF.

The chain combines TRBV5-1 with TRBJ2-1; the match to TRBD1 covers 7 bases. This CDR3 comprises 16 residues. CDR1 and CDR2 (germline): SGHRS, YFSETQ. The V segment lost 0 bases and the J segment 9 bases; nucleotides outside the gene matches: 12. The CDR3: CASSLELTGRYSEQFF. The CDR3 DNA sequence: TGCGCCAGCAGCTTGGAGTTGACAGGGCGGTATAGTGAGCAGTTCTTC. Combining the CDR3 with reference TRBV5-1 and TRBJ2-1 gives the whole variable domain KAGVTQTPRYLIKTRGQQVTLSCSPISGHRSVSWYQQTPGQGLQFLFEYFSETQRNKGNFPGRFSGRQFSNSRSEMNVSTLELGDSALYLCASSLELTGRYSEQFFGPGTRLTVL.

This sequence joins TRBV7-2 and TRBJ2-4, with 9 bases aligning to TRBD1. CDR1 is SGHTA and CDR2 is FQGNSA in the germline V gene. This CDR3 is 14 amino acids long. After removal of 3 bases from V and 11 bases from J, the junction contained 8 bases not matched to a gene. The CDR3 sequence: CASSFIGQGQVQYF. The DNA of the CDR3 is TGTGCCAGCAGCTTTATAGGACAGGGGCAGGTTCAGTACTTC.

The rearrangement joins TRBV5-1 to TRBJ1-1, with TRBD1 matching 8 bases. The J segment lost 4 bases and the V segment lost 5 bases, leaving 10 bases of the junction unmatched. Per germline, CDR1 SGHRS and CDR2 YFSETQ. The CDR3 has 15 residues. Here the CDR3 DNA reads TGCGCCAGCAGGTTTGACAGGGGATTATTCACTGAAGCTTTCTTT. Encoded protein: CASRFDRGLFTEAFF. The variable domain in full, with the rest retrieved from reference TRBV5-1 and TRBJ1-1, is KAGVTQTPRYLIKTRGQQVTLSCSPISGHRSVSWYQQTPGQGLQFLFEYFSETQRNKGNFPGRFSGRQFSNSRSEMNVSTLELGDSALYLCASRFDRGLFTEAFFGQGTRLTVV.

J is TRBJ2-3 and V is TRBV6-4; the match to TRBD2 covers 9 bases. CDR1 is MRHNA, CDR2 SNTAGT, per germline. The CDR3 runs 15 residues. The junction had 4 bases not matched to a gene; V was cut back by 3 bases and J by 3 bases. CDR3 loop: CASSERAGGTDTQYF. For the CDR3, the DNA is TGTGCCAGCAGTGAGAGAGCGGGAGGAACAGATACGCAGTATTTT.

This clone has only a few counts. This chain connects TRBV27 to TRBJ1-6, with D possibly matching TRBD1 (6 bases). CDR1 and CDR2 (germline): MNHEY, SMNVEV (reference sequence). CDR3 length: 15 residues. With 7 bases removed from V and 2 bases from J, the gap between germline ends came to 12 bases. The CDR3 region is CASTLRDTYNSPLHF. Here the CDR3 DNA reads TGTGCCAGCACCCTCCGGGACACCTATAATTCACCCCTCCACTTT.

The CDR3 region has the DNA TGTGCCAGCAGCTTGCCTCTAGCGGGCCAAGAGACCCAGTACTTC. Amino acids: CASSLPLAGQETQYF. The chain carries TRBV5-5 and TRBJ2-5, with 8 bases fitting TRBD2. Germline V gene sequence: CDR1 SGHKS, CDR2 YYEKEE (reference sequence). The CDR3 extends over 15 amino acids. With V trimmed by 1 base and J by 1 base, 3 bases remained unmatched.

The genes are TRBV19 and TRBJ2-7, with D possibly TRBD2 on 5 matching bases. The CDR3 extends over 17 amino acids. V was pared by 1 base and J by 0 bases, with 16 bases between. Germline assignment: CDR1 LNHDA and CDR2 SQIVND (reference sequence). CDR3 in DNA: TGTGCCAGTAGTATAGCCGGGATGAAGGGTAACTCCTACGAGCAGTACTTC. Translating gives CASSIAGMKGNSYEQYF.

The rearrangement joins TRBV7-3 to TRBJ2-5, with D perhaps matching TRBD2 (6 bases). The J call may not be correct, given that the DNA end is closer to TRBJ2-7. The CDR3 runs to 13 residues. Germline assignment: CDR1 SGHTA and CDR2 FQGTGA. The CDR3 DNA reads TGTGCCAGCGGCCGGGGGTTCAACGACGAGCAGTACTTC. Translated: CASGRGFNDEQYF.

This clone was found once. The rearrangement uses TRBV18 and TRBJ2-5; no clear D. Germline assignment: CDR1 KGHSH and CDR2 LQKENI. The V end lost 3 bases, the J end lost 4 bases, and 18 bases lay between the germline ends. The CDR3 is 16 amino acids. CDR3 amino acids: CASSPLVVTVGETQYF. CDR3 sequence (DNA): TGTGCCAGCTCACCGCTGGTGGTCACGGTTGGAGAGACCCAGTACTTC. The whole variable domain, filled in from reference TRBV18 and TRBJ2-5, reads NAGVMQNPRHLVRRRGQEARLRCSPMKGHSHVYWYRQLPEEGLKFMVYLQKENIIDESGMPKERFSAEFPKEGPSILRIQQVVRGDSAAYFCASSPLVVTVGETQYFGPGTRLLVL.

The table lists this clone with a count of one. This sequence joins TRBV6-5 and TRBJ2-7; 8 nucleotides align to TRBD2. Unmatched junction bases numbered 6, after V lost 6 bases and J lost 5 bases. CDR1 and CDR2 (germline): MNHEY, SVGAGI. The CDR3 length is 13 residues. The CDR3 loop is CASRGTRAHEQYF. The CDR3 region has the DNA TGTGCCAGCAGGGGGACTAGGGCCCACGAGCAGTACTTC.

J is TRBJ1-1 and V is TRBV28, with D unclear. The CDR3 has 11 amino acids. CDR1 is MDHEN and CDR2 is SYDVKM in the germline V gene. Trimming took off 3 bases at V and 4 bases at J, with 3 bases between the two ends. The CDR3: CASSFRTEAFF. The CDR3 nucleotides read TGTGCCAGCAGTTTTCGCACTGAAGCTTTCTTT. The full variable domain, in which reference TRBV28 and TRBJ1-1 provide the parts outside the CDR3, is DVKVTQSSRYLVKRTGEKVFLECVQDMDHENMFWYRQDPGLGLRLIYFSYDVKMKEKGDIPEGYSVSREKKERFSLILESASTNQTSMYLCASSFRTEAFFGQGTRLTVV.

This rearrangement joins TRBV25-1 to TRBJ1-6; no definite D call. Trimming took 6 bases from V and 0 from J, leaving 12 bases between them. Germline CDR1 and CDR2: MGHDK and SYGVNS. The CDR3 runs 16 residues. The CDR3 loop reads CASRIPVSSYNSPLHF. The CDR3 nucleotides are TGTGCCAGCAGAATCCCAGTCAGCTCCTATAATTCACCCCTCCACTTT.

Concerning this clone: One end of the junction fails to match germline, which may point to a read error. V and J are TRBV7-7 and TRBJ2-5; 8 nucleotides line up with TRBD2. Germline V gene lookup returns CDR1 SSHAT and CDR2 FNYEAQ (reference sequence). This CDR3 region has 14 residues. CDR3 nucleotide sequence: TGTGCTAGCAGCGGCCGGGGGGGGCAAGAGACCCAGTACTTC. As protein: CASSGRGGQETQYF.

J is TRBJ1-1 and V is TRBV27; D remains ambiguous. This CDR3 comprises 14 residues. The germline V gene encodes CDR1 MNHEY and CDR2 SMNVEV (reference sequence). V shed 4 bases and J shed 1 base, with 10 bases lying between them. In DNA form, the CDR3 reads TGTGCCAGCAGTTCCCTCTCAGGGAACACTGAAGCTTTCTTT. It yields the protein CASSSLSGNTEAFF.

V is TRBV28 and J is TRBJ1-1; no firm D call. Per the germline V gene, CDR1 is MDHEN and CDR2 is SYDVKM. V gave up 3 bases and J gave up 1 base, with 9 bases separating them. The CDR3 spans 14 residues. The CDR3 coding sequence is TGTGCCAGCAGTTTTCTACAGTCGAACACTGAAGCTTTCTTT. Its translation is CASSFLQSNTEAFF.

The chain uses TRBV10-3 and TRBJ2-5, with TRBD2 as a possible D gene (5 bases). The CDR3 consists of 14 residues. Germline CDR1 ENHRY, CDR2 SYGVKD. Trimming stripped 6 bases from V and 9 bases from J, with 20 bases between. CDR3 bases: TGTGCCATCAGCGAAACCACCGCCGTGAGGGCCCAGTACTTC. Its protein product is CAISETTAVRAQYF.

The chain joins TRBV7-9 to TRBJ2-2; 9 bases fit TRBD2. The CDR3 totals 15 residues. Trimming removed 8 bases from V and 6 bases from J; junction bases left unmatched: 10. CDR1 SEHNR and CDR2 FQNEAQ come from the germline V gene (reference sequence). The CDR3 protein is CASGRGIAGAGELFF. The CDR3, as DNA: TGTGCCAGCGGGCGGGGGATAGCGGGAGCCGGGGAGCTGTTTTTT. Complete variable domain (other parts from reference TRBV7-9 and TRBJ2-2): DTGVSQNPRHKITKRGQNVTFRCDPISEHNRLYWYRQTLGQGPEFLTYFQNEAQLEKSRLLSDRFSAERPKGSFSTLEIQRTEQGDSAMYLCASGRGIAGAGELFFGEGSRLTVL.

V usage is TRBV5-6 and J usage is TRBJ1-1; D might be TRBD1 (6 bases). The V end was cut by 2 bases, the J end by 2 bases, with 13 bases between. Germline CDR1 and CDR2: SGHDT and YYEEEE. CDR3 length equals 15 residues. The CDR3 DNA reads TGTGCCAGCAGCTTTGGGGGGGGGCGAAACACTGAAGCTTTCTTT. Translating gives CASSFGGGRNTEAFF.

The V gene is TRBV7-2, the J gene TRBJ2-7, with a possible D match to TRBD2 (6 bases). The CDR3 sequence is 15 residues long. V was cut by 4 bases and J by 5 bases, with 18 bases left in between. The V gene's germline CDR1 is SGHTA and CDR2 FQGNSA. In DNA, the CDR3 is TGTGCCAGCAGCTCGACGGGACTTTTACCGGACGAGCAGTACTTC. Translation gives CASSSTGLLPDEQYF.

V gene TRBV10-3 combines with J gene TRBJ2-2; 14 nucleotides agree with TRBD2. J was trimmed by 4 bases and V by 1 base; bases with no gene match: 5. The CDR3 has 18 amino acids. Germline values: CDR1 ENHRY, CDR2 SYGVKD. The CDR3 DNA reads as TGTGCCATCAGTGAGTATGGGACTAGCGGGAGCGGCACCGGGGAGCTGTTTTTT. It encodes CAISEYGTSGSGTGELFF.

The rearrangement uses TRBV6-6 and TRBJ2-1; TRBD2 matches 12 bases. CDR3 length equals 14 residues. Trimming at V came to 10 bases and at J to 10 bases, leaving 11 bases not matched to a gene. From germline, CDR1 is MNHNY and CDR2 SVGAGI (reference sequence). As DNA, the CDR3 is TGTGCCACCGGACTAGCGGGATCGTATGGCGAGCAGTTCTTC. Its protein product is CATGLAGSYGEQFF.

The V and J genes are TRBV15 and TRBJ1-2; tentatively, D is TRBD1 (5 bases). This CDR3 region has 15 residues. V lost 1 base to trimming and J lost 4 bases, with 13 bases between them. CDR1 and CDR2 from the germline V gene are LNHNV and YYDKDF (reference sequence). CDR3 sequence (DNA): TGTGCCACCAGCAGAGGGTTGGGGGGTGGCTATGGCTACACCTTC. Protein: CATSRGLGGGYGYTF. Using reference TRBV15 and TRBJ1-2 for the parts outside the CDR3, the full variable domain is DAMVIQNPRYQVTQFGKPVTLSCSQTLNHNVMYWYQQKSSQAPKLLFHYYDKDFNNEADTPDNFQSRRPNTSFCFLDIRSPGLGDTAMYLCATSRGLGGGYGYTFGSGTRLTVV.